This record covers a single T cell receptor (beta chain). The target antigen is unknown. J gave up 2 bases and V 0 bases, and 3 bases lay outside the gene matches. The CDR3 covers 14 residues. Germline CDR1 is GTSNPN and CDR2 is SVGIG (reference sequence). Single viable CD3+CD4+CD8-CD45RO+ cells were sorted as the memory CD4+ T cells. Generated by immunoSEQ multiplex PCR, the TCRdb table keeps only in-frame clones and is missing some. The sample contains 45,000 to 60,000 clones, roughly three quarters of which appear only once. This sample stems from a study of memory CD4+ T cells and cytomegalovirus serostatus. Study-level results: Suggested: most of the CMV-linked TCR signature lies in CD4+ memory cells.

The TCR was taken from an adult in good health and CMV-seronegative. The source material was memory CD4+ T cells from blood. J is TRBJ2-7 and V is TRBV30, with 8 bases lining up with TRBD2. DNA for the CDR3: TGTGCCTGGAGTGTAGGGCGGGAGGCCTACGAGCAGTACTTC. It yields the protein CAWSVGREAYEQYF.